The 8 T cell receptor beta chains below all came from one sample that was sequenced in a study of blood T cell repertoires in COVID-19. The assay was immunoSEQ multiplex PCR, and TCRdb's table has in-frame clones only and misses some. Of 100,000 to 150,000 clones in the sample, approximately 90% were seen once. The material sequenced was peripheral blood. The source of these receptors is a man aged 50 to 59 with COVID-19, enrolled during active disease.

The chain recombines TRBV7-2 with TRBJ2-5, with 12 bases fitting TRBD2. This CDR3 has 16 residues. Unmatched junction bases numbered 8, after V lost 5 bases and J lost 4 bases. Germline CDR1 and CDR2: SGHTA and FQGNSA. CDR3 amino acids: CASSRTSGMGGETQYF. CDR3 in DNA: TGTGCCAGCAGCAGGACTAGCGGGATGGGGGGAGAGACCCAGTACTTC.

The chain is built from TRBV29-1 and TRBJ1-4, with 7 bases identical to TRBD1. There are 12 residues in the CDR3. Germline CDR1 SQVTM, CDR2 ANQGSEA. V lost 6 bases, J lost 10 bases, and 8 bases stayed unmatched. CDR3 in DNA: TGCAGCGTCCCGCGGCCAGGGGGAAAACTGTTTTTT. Protein sequence: CSVPRPGGKLFF.

The J gene is TRBJ2-7, the V gene TRBV19; the D gene is possibly TRBD2 (6 bases). CDR1 and CDR2 (germline): LNHDA, SQIVND (reference sequence). Trimming removed 8 bases at V and 7 bases at J, with 21 bases between. The CDR3 length is 14 residues. In nucleotides, the CDR3 is TGTGCCAGTTCAATGATACCGGGAGAGGGAGAGCAGTACTTC. Residues: CASSMIPGEGEQYF.

This clone was picked up one time. DNA of the CDR3: TGTGCCAGCAGCTTGGGCAGTGGCACCGGGGAGCTGTTTTTT. It translates to CASSLGSGTGELFF. The V and J genes are TRBV5-4 and TRBJ2-2; D not resolved. Germline V CDR1 and CDR2: SGHNT, YYREEE (reference sequence). The CDR3 runs to 14 residues. The V end was cut by 0 bases, the J end by 4 bases, with 7 bases between.

The chain has TRBV29-1 and TRBJ2-2; TRBD2 aligns across 10 bases. This CDR3 is built from 15 residues. CDR1 SQVTM and CDR2 ANQGSEA come from the germline V gene. V dropped 6 bases and J dropped 1; count of bases not matched to a gene: 5. The CDR3 is CSVAIAGGNTGELFF. The CDR3 DNA reads TGCAGCGTCGCTATAGCGGGAGGGAACACCGGGGAGCTGTTTTTT.

This chain connects TRBV7-2 to TRBJ1-1; possibly TRBD1 for D (5 bases). Trimming left V 5 bases short and J 7 bases short, with 11 bases between. CDR1 SGHTA and CDR2 FQGNSA come from the germline V gene. This CDR3 is built from 12 residues. CDR3 sequence reads: CASSQRGDEAFF. The CDR3 DNA is TGTGCCAGCAGCCAGCGGGGGGATGAAGCTTTCTTT. The full variable domain, in which reference TRBV7-2 and TRBJ1-1 provide the parts outside the CDR3, is GAGVSQSPSNKVTEKGKDVELRCDPISGHTALYWYRQSLGQGLEFLIYFQGNSAPDKSGLPSDRFSAERTGGSVSTLTIQRTQQEDSAVYLCASSQRGDEAFFGQGTRLTVV.

CDR3 region: CASSQGLAATYEQYF. CDR3 DNA: TGCGCCAGCAGCCAGGGGCTAGCGGCCACCTACGAGCAGTACTTC. The rearrangement uses TRBV4-3 and TRBJ2-7; TRBD2 matches 7 bases. The length of the CDR3 is 15 residues. J was trimmed by 2 bases and V by 3 bases; bases with no gene match: 7. CDR1 LGHNA and CDR2 YSLEER come from the germline V gene.

V is TRBV5-1 and J is TRBJ2-1; 8 bases agree with TRBD2. J lost 1 base, V lost 4 bases, and 1 base had no gene match. Germline CDR1 and CDR2: SGHRS and YFSETQ. The CDR3 is 14 amino acids. In DNA, the CDR3 is TGCGCCAGCAGCGGGACTAGTTCCTACAATGAGCAGTTCTTC. It is translated as CASSGTSSYNEQFF.